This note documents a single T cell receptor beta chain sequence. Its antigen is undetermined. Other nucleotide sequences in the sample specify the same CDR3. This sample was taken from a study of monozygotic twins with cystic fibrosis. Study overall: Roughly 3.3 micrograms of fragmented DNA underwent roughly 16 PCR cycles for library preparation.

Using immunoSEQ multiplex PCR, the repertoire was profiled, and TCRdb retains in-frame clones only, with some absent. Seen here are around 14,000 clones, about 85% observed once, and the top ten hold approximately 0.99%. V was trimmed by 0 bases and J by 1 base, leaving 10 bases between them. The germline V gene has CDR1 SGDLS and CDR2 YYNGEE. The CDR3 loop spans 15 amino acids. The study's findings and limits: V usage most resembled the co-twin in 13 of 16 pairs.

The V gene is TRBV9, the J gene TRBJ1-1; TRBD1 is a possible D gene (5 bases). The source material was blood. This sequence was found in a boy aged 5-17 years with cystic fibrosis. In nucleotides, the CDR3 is TGTGCCAGCAGCGTAGACGGGGCGACGAACACTGAAGCTTTCTTT. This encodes CASSVDGATNTEAFF.